This entry lists 30 T cell receptor beta chains sequenced from one sample in a study of identical twins. Using its own MiXCR run on the 5' RACE reads, TCRdb lists one record per CDR3 protein. Of hundreds of thousands of distinct CDR3 sequences in the sample, 9% to 15% were seen once. Another study also made use of these data, one on yellow fever vaccine responses in identical twins.

Material: PBMCs. The receptors derive from a woman aged 18-29 years in good health.

In its sample, this clonotype was seen a few times. J is TRBJ2-3 and V is TRBV7-9, with D possibly matching TRBD1 (5 bases). The CDR3 contains 17 residues. Trimming took off 3 bases at V and 5 bases at J, with 21 bases between the two ends. From germline, CDR1 is SEHNR and CDR2 FQNEAQ (reference sequence). The CDR3 region has the DNA TGTGCCAGCAGCTTGGGGCGAAGGCTCCCCGGAATAGATACGCAGTATTTT. Residues: CASSLGRRLPGIDTQYF.

In this sample, this clonotype turned up a few times. The chain carries TRBV25-1 and TRBJ1-6, with D possibly being TRBD1 (5 bases). Trimming left V 4 bases short and J 5 bases short, with 12 bases between. The CDR3 loop spans 15 amino acids. Germline CDR1 and CDR2: MGHDK and SYGVNS. CDR3 residues: CASSAWDGNNSPLHF. DNA for the CDR3: TGTGCCAGCAGTGCCTGGGACGGAAATAATTCACCCCTCCACTTT.

This sequence joins TRBV12-3 or TRBV12-4 and TRBJ1-1; D gene uncertain. V lost 7 bases and J 2 bases, leaving 14 bases between the germline ends. This CDR3 spans 14 amino acids. CDR3 residues: CASNSWESNTEAFF. The CDR3 DNA follows: TGTGCCAGCAACTCTTGGGAGAGCAACACTGAAGCTTTCTTT.

This clonotype was seen a handful of times. The J gene is TRBJ1-2, the V gene TRBV7-9, with TRBD1 as a possible D gene (5 bases). Germline CDR1 and CDR2: SEHNR and FQNEAQ (reference sequence). The CDR3 length is 13 residues. The ends were cut back, 3 bases at V and 1 base at J, with 6 bases in the middle. DNA for the CDR3: TGTGCCAGCAGCTTCGACAGTAACTATGGCTACACCTTC. Translated: CASSFDSNYGYTF.

V and J are TRBV20-1 and TRBJ2-5, with 7 positions matching TRBD2. The V segment lost 3 bases and the J segment 5 bases; nucleotides outside the gene matches: 9. CDR3 length: 14 amino acids. The germline V gene encodes CDR1 DFQATT and CDR2 SNEGSKA (reference sequence). The CDR3 protein is CSASPSGGRETQYF. For the CDR3, the DNA is TGCAGTGCTAGCCCTAGCGGAGGGCGGGAGACCCAGTACTTC.

The sample holds a few counts of this clonotype. The chain carries TRBV11-2 and TRBJ2-1; 8 bases are shared with TRBD2. Germline V lookup: CDR1 SGHAT, CDR2 FQNNGV. J was trimmed by 4 bases and V by 4 bases; bases with no gene match: 21. This CDR3 is built from 20 residues. As DNA, the CDR3 is TGTGCCAGCAGCTCACCTCTTATTACACCCCGGGGGGGGAGGTACAATGAGCAGTTCTTC. Protein sequence: CASSSPLITPRGGRYNEQFF.

The V gene is TRBV15, the J gene TRBJ2-7, with TRBD1 as a possible D gene (6 bases). The CDR3 sequence is 14 residues long. V was shortened by 3 bases and J by 3 bases, with 12 bases between the two germline ends. Germline values: CDR1 LNHNV, CDR2 YYDKDF (reference sequence). Here the CDR3 DNA reads TGTGCCACCAGCAGTAGGGACATCAACTACGAGCAGTACGTC. As protein: CATSSRDINYEQYV.

This clonotype was counted many times. The chain links TRBV5-1 to TRBJ1-1, with D possibly TRBD1 on 6 matching bases. Germline V gene lookup returns CDR1 SGHRS and CDR2 YFSETQ. This CDR3 spans 14 amino acids. The V end was cut by 6 bases, the J end by 2 bases, with 14 bases between. As DNA, the CDR3 is TGCGCCAGCAATCTCGGAGGGGGTAACACTGAAGCTTTCTTT. It specifies CASNLGGGNTEAFF.

This clonotype appeared many times. The rearrangement uses TRBV28 and TRBJ2-1; 16 bases match TRBD2. The CDR3 has 17 amino acids. Trimming took 2 bases from V and 7 from J; bases not matched to a gene: 5. Germline V CDR1 and CDR2: MDHEN, SYDVKM. CDR3 loop: CASSLGTSGRANNEQFF. The DNA of the CDR3 is TGTGCCAGCAGTTTAGGGACTAGCGGGAGGGCCAATAATGAGCAGTTCTTC.

J is TRBJ2-3 and V is TRBV27; D is possibly TRBD2 (6 bases). V was shortened by 8 bases and J by 0 bases, with 21 bases between the two germline ends. CDR3 length equals 17 residues. Germline CDR1 is MNHEY and CDR2 is SMNVEV (reference sequence). CDR3 sequence: CASAPHSGRSSTDTQYF. The CDR3 nucleotides read TGTGCCAGCGCGCCTCACAGCGGGCGATCTAGCACAGATACGCAGTATTTT.

This clonotype was counted a few times. The J gene is TRBJ2-2, the V gene TRBV20-1, with D maybe TRBD1 (6 bases). The germline V gene has CDR1 DFQATT and CDR2 SNEGSKA (reference sequence). The V gene lost 6 bases and the J gene lost 5 bases, with 16 bases spanning the gap. The CDR3 consists of 14 residues. The CDR3 DNA follows: TGCAGTGCAAGGCCGGGACAAACAACCGGGGAGCTGTTTTTT. Its protein is CSARPGQTTGELFF.

The V gene is TRBV29-1, the J gene TRBJ2-2; either TRBD1 or TRBD2 may supply D (5 bases each). The germline gives CDR1 SQVTM, CDR2 ANQGSEA. The CDR3 runs 11 residues. Trimming left V 6 bases short and J 6 bases short, with 8 bases between. CDR3: CSVEGPGELFF. The CDR3 nucleotides read TGCAGCGTAGAGGGGCCCGGGGAGCTGTTTTTT.

Of note for this clonotype: It may be a read error: a sequence one base away is much more abundant. CDR3 sequence reads: CASSRTGGHEQFF. CDR3 coding DNA: TGTGCCAGCAGCCGCACAGGGGGGCATGAGCAGTTCTTC. This sequence joins TRBV7-9 and TRBJ2-1, with 8 bases identical to TRBD1. V was clipped by 5 bases and J by 8 bases; unmatched bases: 5. Germline assignment: CDR1 SEHNR and CDR2 FQNEAQ (reference sequence). This CDR3 spans 13 amino acids.

The table lists this clonotype with a few counts. The V gene is TRBV10-3, the J gene TRBJ1-6; D may be TRBD1 (5 bases). The CDR3 is made up of 13 amino acids. Looked up from germline, CDR1 is ENHRY and CDR2 is SYGVKD. Trimming took off 2 bases at V and 10 bases at J, with 9 bases between the two ends. CDR3 amino acids: CAISETGESPLHF. Here the CDR3 DNA reads TGTGCCATCAGTGAGACGGGGGAGTCACCCCTCCACTTT.

V gene TRBV14 combines with J gene TRBJ2-2; 14 bases align to TRBD2. The CDR3 is made up of 18 amino acids. The trim removed 4 bases at V and 4 bases at J, leaving 8 bases unmatched. Germline values: CDR1 SGHDN, CDR2 FVKESK. DNA for the CDR3: TGTGCCAGCAGCCCCGGGACTAGCGGGAGACGGGGCACCGGGGAGCTGTTTTTT. Amino acids: CASSPGTSGRRGTGELFF.

This chain's CDR3 is CSGTGGYEQYF. As DNA, the CDR3 is TGCAGTGGGACAGGGGGTTACGAGCAGTACTTC. This sequence joins TRBV20-1 and TRBJ2-7, with TRBD1 identical over 10 bases. V lost 7 bases and J lost 4; bases outside the gene matches: 1. CDR1 is DFQATT and CDR2 is SNEGSKA in the germline V gene (reference sequence). This CDR3 spans 11 amino acids.

This clonotype was seen only a few times. This rearrangement joins TRBV12-3 or TRBV12-4 to TRBJ2-3; D uncertain. The CDR3 sequence is 15 residues long. The V end was cut by 5 bases, the J end by 0 bases, with 12 bases between. The CDR3: CASSRSQYSTDTQYF. CDR3 DNA: TGTGCCAGCAGTCGCTCCCAGTATAGCACAGATACGCAGTATTTT.

The CDR3 region is CASKGGNYEQYV. The CDR3 coding sequence is TGTGCCAGCAAGGGAGGTAACTACGAGCAGTACGTC. This chain connects TRBV2 to TRBJ2-7; D might be TRBD2 (6 bases). CDR1 and CDR2 (germline): SNHLY, FYNNEI. This CDR3 is built from 12 residues. The V end lost 7 bases, the J end lost 3 bases, and 10 bases lay between the germline ends.

The rearrangement links TRBV20-1 to TRBJ1-1; D gene uncertain. Germline CDR1 DFQATT, CDR2 SNEGSKA (reference sequence). The CDR3 is 11 residues long. CDR3 DNA: TGCGGTCTAAGGGTAAACACTGAAGCTTTCTTT. It is translated as CGLRVNTEAFF.

The sample holds many counts of this clonotype. The gene calls are TRBV28 and TRBJ2-7; 9 bases are a match to TRBD1. Germline V gene lookup returns CDR1 MDHEN and CDR2 SYDVKM. The CDR3 is 14 residues long. Trimming cost V 4 bases and J 4 bases; bases outside gene matches: 5. The CDR3 sequence is CASSYRGRRYEQYF. CDR3 DNA: TGTGCCAGCAGTTACAGGGGGCGCAGGTACGAGCAGTACTTC.

CDR3 DNA sequence: TGTGCCAGCAGCAAAGAAGGGACCTACACCGGGGAGCTGTTTTTT. Its translation is CASSKEGTYTGELFF. The chain is built from TRBV21-1 and TRBJ2-2; the table calls TRBD2, which could not be checked here. TRBV21-1 has pseudogene status. The CDR3 runs to 15 residues.

The CDR3: CASSLARDRGETQYF. Here the CDR3 DNA reads TGTGCCAGCAGCTTAGCGCGGGACAGGGGTGAGACCCAGTACTTC. The rearrangement uses TRBV7-8 and TRBJ2-5, with 10 bases matching TRBD1. Unmatched junction bases numbered 3, after V lost 0 bases and J lost 5 bases. The germline V gene has CDR1 SGHVS and CDR2 FQNEAQ. This CDR3 contains 15 residues.

This clonotype was seen only a few times. This chain joins TRBV12-3 or TRBV12-4 and TRBJ1-4; D is undetermined. Trimming shortened V by 2 bases and J by 5 bases, and 6 bases separated the two germline ends. This CDR3 spans 13 amino acids. The CDR3 region has the DNA TGTGCCAGCAGTTTAATAGGGAATGAAAAACTGTTTTTT. It codes for CASSLIGNEKLFF.

This rearrangement joins TRBV7-8 to TRBJ2-7; TRBD2 is a possible D gene (7 bases). The ends were cut back, 5 bases at V and 0 bases at J, with 14 bases in the middle. Germline V lookup: CDR1 SGHVS, CDR2 FQNEAQ. CDR3 size: 15 residues. The CDR3 spells CASSAGDYSSYEQYF. CDR3 sequence (DNA): TGTGCCAGCAGCGCAGGGGACTATAGCTCCTACGAGCAGTACTTC.

This clonotype appeared a few times. The chain joins TRBV28 to TRBJ2-3; TRBD2 matches at 11 bases. CDR3 length: 16 amino acids. Germline assignment: CDR1 MDHEN and CDR2 SYDVKM. Trimming cost V 1 base and J 4 bases; bases outside gene matches: 4. CDR3 coding DNA: TGTGCCAGCAGTTTATATACTAGCGGGAGCTCAGATACGCAGTATTTT. This gives the protein CASSLYTSGSSDTQYF.

This clonotype was detected a few times. The rearrangement uses TRBV15 and TRBJ2-3; 9 bases are shared with TRBD2. CDR1 LNHNV and CDR2 YYDKDF come from the germline V gene (reference sequence). V shed 4 bases and J 2 bases; nucleotides not matched to a gene: 7. The CDR3 has 16 residues. CDR3 in DNA: TGTGCCACCAGCACCAGGACTAGCGCTTCCACAGATACGCAGTATTTT. It is translated as CATSTRTSASTDTQYF.

The table lists this clonotype with many counts. The chain joins TRBV21-1 to TRBJ1-1. TRBV21-1 is classified as a pseudogene. This CDR3 region has 11 residues. The CDR3 nucleotides are TGTGCCACTCGAGTGAACACTGAAGCTTTCTTT. Encoded protein: CATRVNTEAFF.

This clonotype was detected a few times. The V call is TRBV20-1, the J call TRBJ1-4; tentative D call: TRBD1 (6 bases). This CDR3 is built from 12 residues. Germline values: CDR1 DFQATT, CDR2 SNEGSKA (reference sequence). The CDR3 here is CSTGYANEKLFF. The CDR3 bases are TGCAGCACAGGGTACGCTAATGAAAAACTGTTTTTT.

This clonotype was seen a few times. The J gene is TRBJ2-3, the V gene TRBV5-1, with D maybe TRBD1 (5 bases). V was cut by 4 bases and J by 3 bases, with 9 bases left in between. The CDR3 loop spans 13 amino acids. Germline CDR1 and CDR2: SGHRS and YFSETQ. CDR3 sequence reads: CASSGARTDTQYF. The CDR3 bases are TGCGCCAGCAGCGGGGCGAGGACAGATACGCAGTATTTT.

This clonotype was detected once. This chain links TRBV5-6 with TRBJ2-7, with 10 nucleotides matching TRBD2. V trimming: 3 bases; J trimming: 2 bases; junction bases outside the gene matches: 5. This CDR3 contains 15 residues. From germline, CDR1 is SGHDT and CDR2 YYEEEE. The CDR3 protein is CASSSPGLAAYEQYV. DNA for the CDR3: TGTGCCAGCAGCTCCCCCGGACTAGCGGCCTACGAGCAGTACGTC.